Below, 5 T cell receptor beta chains from the same sample are listed, as sequenced in a study of blood T cell repertoires in COVID-19. Assay used: immunoSEQ multiplex PCR; TCRdb lists only in-frame clones, some missing. In the table there are about 120,000 clones, around 77% of which are singletons. Sequenced sample: peripheral blood. The source is a human donor in a cohort sampled during active COVID-19.

The V call is TRBV10-3, the J call TRBJ2-7; 7 bases fit TRBD1. The germline gives CDR1 ENHRY, CDR2 SYGVKD. The CDR3 totals 14 residues. Trimming removed 6 bases from V and 4 bases from J; junction bases left unmatched: 9. CDR3 bases: TGTGCCATCAGCGACAGGGACCAAAAATACGAGCAGTACTTC. It translates to CAISDRDQKYEQYF.

The rearrangement joins TRBV6-5 to TRBJ2-7; tentatively, D is TRBD1 (5 bases). The ends were cut back, 7 bases at V and 1 base at J, with 17 bases in the middle. CDR1 MNHEY and CDR2 SVGAGI come from the germline V gene. This CDR3 is 15 amino acids long. The CDR3 DNA is TGTGCCAGCAATGTCTTGTTTGACAGATCCTACGAGCAGTACTTC. Its translation: CASNVLFDRSYEQYF.

The chain uses TRBV21-1 and TRBJ2-7; the table's D call, TRBD2, was not checked against the DNA. TRBV21-1 is a known pseudogene. The CDR3 loop spans 16 amino acids. The CDR3 is CASSKIRGGVPYEQYF. CDR3 sequence (DNA): TGTGCCAGCAGCAAAATAAGGGGAGGGGTACCCTACGAGCAGTACTTC.

The rearrangement joins TRBV6-1 to TRBJ1-2; weak D call: TRBD1 (5 bases). CDR1 is MNHNS and CDR2 is SASEGT in the germline V gene. Trimming took 2 bases from V and 11 from J, leaving 27 bases between them. The CDR3 loop spans 17 amino acids. For the CDR3, the DNA is TGTGCCAGCAGTGAACTAGCGCGGGCCGCTCCAAGGGGCGGATACACCTTC. Translation gives CASSELARAAPRGGYTF.

This sequence joins TRBV7-9 and TRBJ1-5; D is undetermined. Per the germline V gene, CDR1 is SEHNR and CDR2 is FQNEAQ (reference sequence). The CDR3 spans 14 residues. V lost 1 base and J 2 bases, leaving 6 bases between the germline ends. CDR3 residues: CASSLDQGNQPQHF. CDR3 DNA sequence: TGTGCCAGCAGCTTAGACCAGGGCAATCAGCCCCAGCATTTT.